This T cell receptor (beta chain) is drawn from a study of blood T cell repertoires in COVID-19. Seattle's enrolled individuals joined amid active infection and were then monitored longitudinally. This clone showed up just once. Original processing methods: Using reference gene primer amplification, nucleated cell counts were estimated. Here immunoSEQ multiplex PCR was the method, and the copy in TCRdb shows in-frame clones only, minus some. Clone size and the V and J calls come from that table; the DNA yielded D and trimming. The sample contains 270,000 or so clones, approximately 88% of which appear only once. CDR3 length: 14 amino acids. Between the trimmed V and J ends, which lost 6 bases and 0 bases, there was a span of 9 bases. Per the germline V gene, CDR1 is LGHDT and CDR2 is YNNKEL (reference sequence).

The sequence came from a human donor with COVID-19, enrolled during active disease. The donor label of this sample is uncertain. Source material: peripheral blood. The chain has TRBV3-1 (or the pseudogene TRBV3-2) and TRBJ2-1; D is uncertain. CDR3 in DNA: TGTGCCAGCAGTCTACAGAGCTCCTACAATGAGCAGTTCTTC. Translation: CASSLQSSYNEQFF.